The clone carrying this T cell receptor (beta chain) was counted once. Its target is unknown. Measured with immunoSEQ multiplex PCR; TCRdb has only the in-frame clones, and not every one. The sample yields 55,000 to 80,000 clones, roughly 78% seen once. These data come from a study of radiotherapy plus CTLA-4 blockade in lung cancer. Study results and caveats: Tumor-origin TCR clones grew in blood after radiotherapy plus ipilimumab.

The clonotype comes from a human donor with non-small cell lung cancer who had a complete response to radiotherapy plus ipilimumab. This specimen consisted of peripheral blood, obtained from a patient treated with radiotherapy plus ipilimumab.

In nucleotides, the CDR3 is TGTGCCTGGAGTGCCGGGGCCGAGGGGGGAATCCAGCATTTT. It specifies CAWSAGAEGGIQHF. The genes are TRBV30 and TRBJ1-5; D is possibly TRBD1 (6 bases). The germline CDR1 and CDR2 sequences are GTSNPN and SVGIG (reference sequence). V gave up 1 base and J gave up 12 bases, with 19 bases separating them. The CDR3 contains 14 residues. The variable domain in full, with the rest retrieved from reference TRBV30 and TRBJ1-5, is SQTIHQWPATLVQPVGSPLSLECTVEGTSNPNLYWYRQAAGRGLQLLFYSVGIGQISSEVPQNLSASRPQDRQFILSSKKLLLSDSGFYLCAWSAGAEGGIQHFGDGTRLSIL.